The next 25 T cell receptor beta chains were all read from a single sample in a study of cytomegalovirus exposure and HLA in healthy donors. Sequencing used immunoSEQ multiplex PCR; TCRdb keeps in-frame clones, though not all of them. The table lists 300,000 to 450,000 clones, about nine tenths of them singletons, with 0.65% to 0.95% in the top ten. Sequenced sample: PBMCs. The receptors shown here come from a woman younger than 35 in good health and CMV-seronegative.

The V gene is TRBV4-1, the J gene TRBJ2-1; no reliable D call. The germline V and J ends were trimmed by 1 base and 4 bases, with 14 bases remaining between them. Per the germline V gene, CDR1 is MGHRA and CDR2 is YSYEKL. The CDR3 length is 16 residues. CDR3: CASSQASARLYNEQFF. Here the CDR3 DNA reads TGCGCCAGCAGCCAAGCATCGGCTAGGCTATACAATGAGCAGTTCTTC.

The J gene is TRBJ1-2, the V gene TRBV28; 8 bases are shared with TRBD1. The trim removed 5 bases at V and 4 bases at J, leaving 12 bases unmatched. The CDR3 has 16 amino acids. Germline V gene sequence: CDR1 MDHEN, CDR2 SYDVKM. CDR3 DNA sequence: TGTGCCAGCAGTAGGATGAGGACAGGGTTGACCTATGGCTACACCTTC. As protein: CASSRMRTGLTYGYTF.

V is TRBV2 and J is TRBJ1-1; possibly TRBD1 for D (5 bases). V lost 10 bases and J lost 1, with 10 bases in between. This CDR3 contains 12 residues. Germline V gene data show CDR1 as SNHLY and CDR2 as FYNNEI. The CDR3 is CAITRENTEAFF. The CDR3 DNA reads as TGTGCCATTACCAGGGAGAACACTGAAGCTTTCTTT.

This clone was seen just once. The chain carries TRBV5-1 and TRBJ2-1, with 11 positions matching TRBD2. Per germline, CDR1 SGHRS and CDR2 YFSETQ. V gave up 1 base and J gave up 9 bases; unmatched junction bases: 3. The CDR3 spans 14 residues. The CDR3 DNA is TGCGCCAGCAGCTTGAACCTAGCGGGAGGTGAGCAGTTCTTC. This encodes CASSLNLAGGEQFF.

As regards this clone: Mismatch with germline at one junction end may stem from a read error. The chain couples TRBV2 to TRBJ2-7; TRBD1 aligns across 7 bases. From germline, CDR1 is SNHLY and CDR2 FYNNEI. The CDR3 is 14 residues long. The CDR3 DNA reads TGTGCTAGCACTAAGGAAGGGGGCGGGTACGAGCAGTACTTC. It encodes CASTKEGGGYEQYF.

J is TRBJ2-3 and V is TRBV9; D gene uncertain. Trimming stripped 5 bases from V and 6 bases from J, with 10 bases between. The CDR3 has 12 residues. Germline V gives CDR1 SGDLS, CDR2 YYNGEE. CDR3 sequence reads: CASRGNTDTQYF. As DNA, the CDR3 is TGTGCCAGCAGGGGCAATACGGATACGCAGTATTTT.

CDR3 amino acids: CASRPSYLAGGHHNEQFF. CDR3 DNA: TGTGCCAGCAGGCCGAGTTACCTAGCGGGGGGGCACCACAATGAGCAGTTCTTC. The chain couples TRBV11-3 to TRBJ2-1; 12 bases match TRBD2. The V segment lost 6 bases and the J segment 5 bases; nucleotides outside the gene matches: 14. Germline CDR1 and CDR2: SGHNT and YENEEA. The CDR3 is 18 residues long.

The V call is TRBV30, the J call TRBJ2-2; D remains unclear. V lost 0 bases and J 4 bases, leaving 6 bases between the germline ends. This CDR3 is built from 13 residues. Germline V gene sequence: CDR1 GTSNPN, CDR2 SVGIG (reference sequence). The CDR3 reads CAWSVLPTGELFF. As DNA, the CDR3 is TGTGCCTGGAGTGTACTTCCCACCGGGGAGCTGTTTTTT.

Comments on this clone: Other DNA sequences from this sample encode an identical CDR3 as well. The genes are TRBV28 and TRBJ2-7; 7 nucleotides match TRBD2. This CDR3 has 15 residues. Germline V gene data show CDR1 as MDHEN and CDR2 as SYDVKM. The V gene end was trimmed by 1 base and the J gene end by 0 bases; junction bases not matched to a gene: 3. In DNA form, the CDR3 reads TGTGCCAGCAGTTTATCGGGGGGAAGCTCCTACGAGCAGTACTTC. Translation: CASSLSGGSSYEQYF.

This clone turned up a few times. The same CDR3 can be traced to other DNA sequences in this sample. The V call is TRBV7-9, the J call TRBJ2-7, with a weak D call TRBD1 (6 bases). V was cut by 5 bases and J by 6 bases, with 14 bases left in between. Germline V gene sequence: CDR1 SEHNR, CDR2 FQNEAQ (reference sequence). There are 13 residues in the CDR3. The CDR3 spells CASSPNLGGEQYF. The CDR3 coding sequence is TGTGCCAGCAGCCCAAATTTAGGGGGCGAGCAGTACTTC.

This clone was seen only once. This chain joins TRBV7-9 and TRBJ2-7; D not certain. Trimming pared 3 bases from V and 7 bases from J, leaving 7 bases between. The CDR3 spans 11 residues. Per the germline V gene, CDR1 is SEHNR and CDR2 is FQNEAQ (reference sequence). CDR3 DNA sequence: TGTGCCAGCAGCTTCAGTCTGGAGCAGTACTTC. Translated, it gives CASSFSLEQYF.

The J gene is TRBJ2-7, the V gene TRBV4-2, with 12 bases that match TRBD1. This CDR3 is 18 amino acids long. V shed 2 bases and J 2 bases; nucleotides not matched to a gene: 10. Per the germline V gene, CDR1 is LGHNA and CDR2 is YNFKEQ. The DNA of the CDR3 is TGTGCCAGCAGCCAACCCGGGACAGGGGGCTATTCAGCCTACGAGCAGTACTTC. It specifies CASSQPGTGGYSAYEQYF.

This clone turned up a few times. The chain links TRBV30 to TRBJ1-2; D not resolved. Per the germline V gene, CDR1 is GTSNPN and CDR2 is SVGIG (reference sequence). CDR3 length: 12 residues. V lost 3 bases and J lost 4, with 9 bases in between. CDR3 DNA: TGTGCCTGGAGCGGGGTTTTCTATGGCTACACCTTC. Encoded protein: CAWSGVFYGYTF.

V and J are TRBV2 and TRBJ2-7; 8 bases are a match to TRBD1. In germline, CDR1 is SNHLY, CDR2 FYNNEI. The CDR3 is 14 amino acids. Losses at the gene ends were 7 bases for V and 1 base for J; bases not matched to a gene: 6. DNA for the CDR3: TGTGCCAGCAAGCGGACAGGGAGTTCCTACGAGCAGTACTTC. The encoded protein is CASKRTGSSYEQYF.

The J gene is TRBJ2-1, the V gene TRBV28, with D perhaps TRBD2 (6 bases). V was cut by 2 bases and J by 9 bases, with 11 bases left in between. Germline V CDR1 and CDR2: MDHEN, SYDVKM. This CDR3 contains 13 residues. The CDR3 nucleotides read TGTGCCAGCAGTTTACGGGGGTGGATTGAGCAGTTCTTC. Translating gives CASSLRGWIEQFF.

The genes are TRBV19 and TRBJ1-3; TRBD1 might be the D (5 bases). The CDR3 is 15 residues long. With 3 bases removed from V and 0 bases from J, the gap between germline ends came to 9 bases. Germline CDR1 and CDR2: LNHDA and SQIVND (reference sequence). CDR3 in DNA: TGTGCCAGTAGTATCAGGGACTACTCTGGAAACACCATATATTTT. Translated, it gives CASSIRDYSGNTIYF. The full variable domain, completed using reference TRBV19 and TRBJ1-3, is DGGITQSPKYLFRKEGQNVTLSCEQNLNHDAMYWYRQDPGQGLRLIYYSQIVNDFQKGDIAEGYSVSREKKESFPLTVTSAQKNPTAFYLCASSIRDYSGNTIYFGEGSWLTVV.

CDR3 amino acids: CASSVGHITEAFF. The CDR3 bases are TGTGCCAGCAGTGTGGGACACATCACTGAAGCTTTCTTT. The J gene is TRBJ1-1, the V gene TRBV2; possible D gene TRBD1, 6 bases. Germline V gene data show CDR1 as SNHLY and CDR2 as FYNNEI. V lost 4 bases, J lost 4 bases, and 10 bases lay in between. The CDR3 covers 13 residues.

The chain links TRBV30 to TRBJ2-1; 7 nucleotides match TRBD1. Germline V gene sequence: CDR1 GTSNPN, CDR2 SVGIG (reference sequence). CDR3 length equals 15 residues. After removal of 2 bases from V and 0 bases from J, the junction contained 4 bases not matched to a gene. This CDR3 is CAWSSGTASYNEQFF. The DNA of the CDR3 is TGTGCCTGGAGTTCCGGGACAGCCTCCTACAATGAGCAGTTCTTC.

This chain joins TRBV28 and TRBJ2-1; possible D gene TRBD2, 5 bases. The CDR3 covers 14 residues. Germline lookup yields CDR1 MDHEN and CDR2 SYDVKM. The V end lost 7 bases, the J end lost 0 bases, and 10 bases lay between the germline ends. CDR3 sequence (DNA): TGTGCCAGCACTCGGGAAAGCTCCTACAATGAGCAGTTCTTC. Its protein is CASTRESSYNEQFF.

V is TRBV5-4 and J is TRBJ2-1; 16 bases align to TRBD2. The CDR3 covers 17 residues. Germline values: CDR1 SGHNT, CDR2 YYREEE (reference sequence). Losses at the gene ends were 0 bases for V and 13 bases for J; bases not matched to a gene: 10. The CDR3 nucleotides are TGTGCCAGCAGCTTGGCATCGGGACTAGCGGGAGGGAGTCTCCAGTTCTTC. Its translation is CASSLASGLAGGSLQFF.

The chain is built from TRBV6-5 and TRBJ2-2, with TRBD2 identical over 7 bases. V lost 5 bases to trimming and J lost 3 bases; unmatched junction nucleotides: 6. This CDR3 is built from 15 residues. CDR1 MNHEY and CDR2 SVGAGI come from the germline V gene. CDR3 coding DNA: TGTGCCAGCAGTCTAAGCGGGACTTACACCGGGGAGCTGTTTTTT. Its protein product is CASSLSGTYTGELFF.

This clone was recorded at least ten times. The chain carries TRBV25-1 and TRBJ2-7; D is uncertain. V dropped 4 bases and J dropped 7 bases, with 8 bases sitting between them. This CDR3 has 11 amino acids. CDR1 MGHDK and CDR2 SYGVNS come from the germline V gene. The CDR3 here is CASSAAGEQYF. The DNA for the CDR3 is TGTGCCAGCAGTGCCGCCGGGGAGCAGTACTTC.

This clone was observed a single time. This CDR3 is CASSTGQVPTYGYTF. Here the CDR3 DNA reads TGTGCCAGCAGCACCGGACAGGTGCCTACTTATGGCTACACCTTC. The V call is TRBV7-9, the J call TRBJ1-2; 7 positions match TRBD1. This CDR3 has 15 residues. The V gene's germline CDR1 is SEHNR and CDR2 FQNEAQ (reference sequence). Unmatched junction bases numbered 11, after V lost 5 bases and J lost 5 bases.

The chain has TRBV19 and TRBJ1-4; TRBD1 is a possible D gene (6 bases). The CDR3 sequence is 14 residues long. V lost 2 bases and J 2 bases, leaving 6 bases between the germline ends. Germline V gives CDR1 LNHDA, CDR2 SQIVND (reference sequence). The CDR3 sequence is CASSIQGTNEKLFF. CDR3 DNA: TGTGCCAGTAGTATACAGGGGACTAATGAAAAACTGTTTTTT.

V gene TRBV10-3 combines with J gene TRBJ2-1; 9 bases are a match to TRBD2. V lost 9 bases, J lost 8 bases, and 8 bases stayed unmatched. Germline V gives CDR1 ENHRY, CDR2 SYGVKD. The CDR3 covers 13 residues. CDR3 region: CAISGSLGDEQFF. The CDR3 bases are TGTGCCATTAGCGGGAGTTTAGGGGATGAGCAGTTCTTC.